This is a list of T cell receptor beta chains from one sample in a study of cytomegalovirus exposure and HLA in healthy donors. This table comes from immunoSEQ multiplex PCR, and its TCRdb copy is limited to in-frame clones, with some not included. The table shows some 100,000 clones, with 77% occurring only once. The sample consisted of PBMCs. These receptor sequences come from a man aged 50 to 60 in good health and CMV-seropositive. Both conserved end residues are part of each CDR3. D genes are given only for firm matches. Clone size, where shown, is once, few, many, or a class for clones that have expanded.

j_call | cdr3_length | v_call | d_call | clone_size | cdr3_aa | cdr3_nt
TRBJ2-4 | 15 | TRBV19 | TRBD1 | - | CASTVTGGAKNIQYF | TGTGCCAGTACCGTAACAGGGGGGGCCAAAAACATTCAGTACTTC
TRBJ2-2 | 13 | TRBV6-1 | TRBD2 | few | CASSGLGPGELFF | TGTGCCAGCAGCGGACTAGGGCCCGGGGAGCTGTTTTTT
TRBJ1-3 | 16 | TRBV5-1 | - | few | CASSGGPTPSGNTIYF | TGCGCCAGCAGCGGCGGCCCCACTCCCTCTGGAAACACCATATATTTT
TRBJ2-1 | 15 | TRBV7-9 | - | - | CASSLGSSVGNEQFF | TGTGCCAGCAGCTTAGGTTCAAGCGTGGGCAATGAGCAGTTCTTC
TRBJ2-1 | 14 | TRBV18 | - | few | CASSDTDSYNEQFF | TGTGCCAGCTCGGACACAGACTCCTACAATGAGCAGTTCTTC
TRBJ2-1 | 15 | TRBV7-8 | - | - | CASSLVDYPYNEQFF | TGTGCCAGCAGCTTAGTAGACTACCCGTACAATGAGCAGTTCTTC
TRBJ1-1 | 12 | TRBV7-8 | - | once | CASSLRSGGAFF | TGTGCCAGCAGCCTGCGGTCCGGAGGAGCTTTCTTT
TRBJ2-3 | 18 | TRBV5-1 | - | - | CASSLSSRQGYFTDTQYF | TGCGCCAGCAGCTTGTCCTCTAGGCAGGGCTATTTCACAGATACGCAGTATTTT
TRBJ1-5 | 15 | TRBV6-4 | - | few | CASRFFGAGNQPQHF | TGTGCCAGCAGGTTTTTTGGGGCGGGCAATCAGCCCCAGCATTTT
TRBJ1-1 | 14 | TRBV5-1 | - | - | CASSLAWVGAEAFF | TGCGCCAGCAGCTTGGCCTGGGTAGGGGCTGAAGCTTTCTTT
TRBJ2-3 | 16 | TRBV6-1 | TRBD1 | - | CASSERLQGSTDTQYF | TGTGCCAGCAGTGAACGATTACAGGGGAGCACAGATACGCAGTATTTT
TRBJ2-1 | 18 | TRBV5-4 | TRBD2 | - | CASSPVAGGLATLQGQFF | TGTGCCAGCAGCCCGGTGGCTGGCGGACTAGCGACTTTACAGGGGCAGTTCTTC
TRBJ1-2 | 14 | TRBV7-9 | TRBD1 | - | CASSPDTGGNGYTF | TGTGCCAGCAGCCCGGACACAGGGGGAAATGGCTACACCTTC
TRBJ2-1 | 17 | TRBV14 | TRBD2 | once | CASSLRSASGIYNEQFF | TGTGCCAGCAGCCTTAGGTCGGCTAGCGGGATTTACAATGAGCAGTTCTTC
TRBJ2-7 | 15 | TRBV5-1 | - | - | CASTPGGPSSYEQYF | TGCGCCAGCACCCCGGGGGGCCCCAGCTCCTACGAGCAGTACTTC
TRBJ1-2 | 14 | TRBV5-1 | - | - | CASSPDTYNYGYTF | TGCGCCAGCAGCCCGGACACCTATAACTATGGCTACACCTTC
TRBJ2-7 | 16 | TRBV7-7 | - | once | CASSPGPEGSSYEQYF | TGTGCTAGCAGCCCAGGGCCGGAGGGGTCTTCCTACGAGCAGTACTTC
TRBJ2-7 | 16 | TRBV6-1 | - | - | CASSEYGGATSGEQYF | TGTGCCAGCAGTGAATACGGAGGGGCTACGTCTGGCGAGCAGTACTTC
TRBJ2-7 | 13 | TRBV28 | TRBD1 | - | CASSLQGAYEQYF | TGTGCCAGCAGTTTACAGGGGGCCTACGAGCAGTACTTC
TRBJ2-7 | 12 | TRBV30 | - | - | CAWSVLEYEQYF | TGTGCCTGGAGTGTACTTGAATACGAGCAGTACTTC
TRBJ2-3 | 14 | TRBV2 | TRBD1 | - | CASSMDRGTDTQYF | TGTGCCAGCAGTATGGACAGGGGAACAGATACGCAGTATTTT
TRBJ2-3 | 14 | TRBV5-1 | TRBD1 | - | CASSSDRAPDTQYF | TGCGCCAGCAGCTCGGACAGGGCCCCTGATACGCAGTATTTT
TRBJ2-7 | 15 | TRBV7-9 | - | few | CASSPTDISSYEQYF | TGTGCCAGCAGCCCGACGGACATTAGCTCCTACGAGCAGTACTTC
TRBJ1-4 | 17 | TRBV19 | - | - | CASSIQDGLATNEKLFF | TGTGCCAGTAGTATTCAGGACGGACTTGCAACTAATGAAAAACTGTTTTTT
TRBJ1-2 | 15 | TRBV7-2 | TRBD1 | once | CASSLGGQGVWGYTF | TGTGCCAGCAGCTTAGGGGGACAGGGGGTTTGGGGCTACACCTTC
TRBJ1-1 | 12 | TRBV7-8 | - | - | CASGQNKNEAFF | TGTGCCAGCGGCCAAAACAAGAATGAAGCTTTCTTT
TRBJ2-7 | 17 | TRBV4-1 | - | few | CASSQDTQTGRAYEQYF | TGCGCCAGCAGCCAAGATACCCAGACAGGTCGGGCCTACGAGCAGTACTTC